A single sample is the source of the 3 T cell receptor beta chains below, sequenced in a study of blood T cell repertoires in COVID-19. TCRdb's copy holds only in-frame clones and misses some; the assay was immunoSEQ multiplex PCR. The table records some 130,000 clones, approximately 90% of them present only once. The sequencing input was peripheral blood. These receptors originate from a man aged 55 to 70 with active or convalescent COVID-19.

The CDR3 sequence is CASSPLGDTEAFF. For the CDR3, the DNA is TGTGCCAGCTCACCCCTCGGAGACACTGAAGCTTTCTTT. This chain uses TRBV18 with TRBJ1-1; D is unresolved. The CDR3 is 13 amino acids. Trimming pared 3 bases from V and 3 bases from J, leaving 8 bases between. Per the germline V gene, CDR1 is KGHSH and CDR2 is LQKENI. Filled out from reference TRBV18 and TRBJ1-1, the complete variable domain reads NAGVMQNPRHLVRRRGQEARLRCSPMKGHSHVYWYRQLPEEGLKFMVYLQKENIIDESGMPKERFSAEFPKEGPSILRIQQVVRGDSAAYFCASSPLGDTEAFFGQGTRLTVV.

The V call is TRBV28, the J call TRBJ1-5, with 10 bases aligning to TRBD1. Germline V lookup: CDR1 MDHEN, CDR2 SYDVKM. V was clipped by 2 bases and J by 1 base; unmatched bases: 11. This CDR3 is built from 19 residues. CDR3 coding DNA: TGTGCCAGCAGTTTACCCCTTCGGGACAGGGGTTACAGCAATCAGCCCCAGCATTTT. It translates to CASSLPLRDRGYSNQPQHF.

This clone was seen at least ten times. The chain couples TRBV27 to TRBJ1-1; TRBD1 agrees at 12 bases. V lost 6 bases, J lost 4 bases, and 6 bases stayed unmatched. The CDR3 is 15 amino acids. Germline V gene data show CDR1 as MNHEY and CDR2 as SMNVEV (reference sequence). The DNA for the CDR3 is TGTGCCAGCAGGGGACAGGGGGCAGGTGGCACTGAAGCTTTCTTT. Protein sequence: CASRGQGAGGTEAFF.